The source of this TCR beta chain is a study of shared clonotypes between healthy human individuals (dated by TCRdb to 2020 to 2022). A note on the overall study: The cohort included a few men and a couple of women between 18 and 49 years of age. For each donor, CD4 naive and CD4 memory were each given three plates, CD8 naive was given two plates, and CD8 memory was given one plate. Blood TCR repertoires of several healthy adults were deeply sequenced to estimate repertoire size and the extent of clonotype sharing between individuals. To increase sequencing depth and limit assay-specific biases, TCR repertoire library preparation and sequencing were carried out by different laboratories using diverse techniques. Each donor's leukapheresis produced roughly between roughly 0.94 and 9.5 billion PBMCs. Overall study outcomes, separate from this receptor: Compared with non-shared clonotypes, the clonotypes found in all four sorted-subset donors had higher generation probabilities. Sampling was limited to blood, and TCR repertoires in tissue likely differ from TCR repertoires in blood. Incomplete sequencing was indicated by rarefaction of sorted-subset datasets, despite the large sequencing depth. Across a few donors, approximately 5% of naive CD4, roughly 3.3% of naive CD8, about 2% of memory CD4, and approximately 0.4% of memory CD8 clonotypes were shared. Naive subsets generally had larger estimated clonotype richness than memory subsets did. Based on pairwise subsampling, the degree of clonotype sharing among donors was expected to be affected by sequencing depth. Because the study included only a small number of donors, the genetic and exposure-history diversity represented was limited.

CD8 naive samples were CD45RO-negative cells positively selected for CCR7, giving a CD45RA+CCR7+ population that excluded TemRA cells. The donors were healthy, HIV-negative adults who had no recently reported acute infections or vaccinations. Every donor was a Caucasian adult living in Nashville, Tennessee, USA. Blood was obtained by leukapheresis, after which PBMCs were separated by Ficoll-Histopaque density gradient centrifugation and cryopreserved in liquid nitrogen vapor phase. Analytical flow cytometry was used to check the purity and quantity of every magnetically sorted T cell population. Genomic DNA was isolated from each sorted fraction and quantified by UV absorbance on a Nanodrop 2000c. TCR CDR3 regions were amplified from genomic DNA by multiplex PCR using the deep immunoSEQ assay. Extracted genomic DNA from each cell subset was distributed evenly across all wells of several immunoSEQ 96-well plates, and each plate was treated as a replicate. For sorted subsets, approximately 200 ng of genomic DNA, equivalent to 25,000 to 35,000 T cell genomes, went into each replicate PCR. Purified libraries were quantified with a Qubit 3.0 fluorometer, sized on a Bioanalyzer 2100, and re-quantified with the KAPA Library Quantification kit. Every immunoSEQ 96-well plate was sequenced on a dedicated single-read 150-cycle Illumina NextSeq 550 flow cell. The authors processed their data as follows. Because the immunoSEQ output held only junctional sequences and lacked quality scores, the filtering could not match the filtering applied to full-length reads. Sequences were annotated with PyIR, a Python wrapper for IgBLAST v1.9, and V/J genes and CDR3 were assigned using IMGT germline references. Any read was removed if the V/J assignment was weak (E-value above 1e-6), the CDR3 was missing, or the read contained stop codons, out-of-frame junctions, or ambiguous translated residues. V3J clonotypes were defined by identical inferred V gene, J gene, and CDR3 amino acid sequence. The percentage overlap between two repertoires was calculated by dividing the number of shared unique clonotypes by the size of the smaller repertoire. Repertoire richness was assessed with RTK rarefaction, the Chao1 estimator, and Recon v2.1 estimates of unobserved clonotypes. OLGA was used to compute generation probabilities for all TCRbeta clonotypes that the gDNA method yielded from a handful of donors. This immuneACCESS table, as held by TCRdb, lists in-frame sequences with V and J called but not all clones. Of the missing ones, under half trace to an unresolved V gene in checked studies; the others have no known cause. V and J calls and clone size come straight from that table; D and trimming were deduced from the DNA. This sample lists 800,000 to 950,000 clones; about 97% were detected once. The top ten clonotypes cover less than 0.25% of the sample.

With regard to this clone: Its antigen specificity is not known. No per-base quality is available; no much larger clone lies one base away.

V has 3 bases trimmed and J has 1 base trimmed; junction bases matching no gene number 4. The CDR3 has 16 amino acids, counting the end cysteine and phenylalanine. Only CDR3 DNA remains: 48 bases, in frame from the first base. As encoded in the germline V gene, CDR1 is SGHRS while CDR2 is YFSETQ. The material sequenced was naive CD8+ T cells sorted from blood. The cell subset or site label corresponds to: CD45RA+CCR7+. The sequence links TRBV5-1 to TRBJ2-5; a stretch of 12 junction bases matches TRBD2. The clonotype comes from a man aged 25 to 40 in good health. CDR3 reads: CASSSGLAGSQETQYF. The sequence in DNA is TGCGCCAGCAGCTCTGGACTAGCGGGAAGCCAAGAGACCCAGTACTTC.